One sample yielded the 10 T cell receptor beta chains listed below, sequenced in a study of blood T cells in healthy people across ages. The second PCR ran roughly 6 to 12 cycles with a sample-barcoded 5' primer and J-beta primers. TCRdb reprocessed the 5' RACE reads with MiXCR, giving one entry per CDR3 protein. The table shows about a million distinct CDR3 sequences, with 51% occurring only once. Sequenced sample: blood. The receptors here all came from a woman aged 60-75 years in good health.

The V and J genes are TRBV7-2 and TRBJ2-5, with 7 bases matching TRBD1. This CDR3 region has 15 residues. The germline V gene encodes CDR1 SGHTA and CDR2 FQGNSA. After removal of 1 base from V and 5 bases from J, the junction contained 7 bases not matched to a gene. The DNA for the CDR3 is TGTGCCAGCAGCTTAGTACAGGGGCGCGGGGAGACCCAGTACTTC. It is translated as CASSLVQGRGETQYF.

J is TRBJ2-4 and V is TRBV12-3 or TRBV12-4, with 11 nucleotides matching TRBD1. The J call may not be correct, given that the DNA end is closer to TRBJ2-7. The CDR3 has 15 amino acids. DNA for the CDR3: TGTGCCAGCAGTTTTAGGGGGGACAGGGGGTACGAGCAGTACTTC. Translated: CASSFRGDRGYEQYF.

This clonotype was seen ten or more times. The rearrangement links TRBV7-9 to TRBJ1-2; D remains ambiguous. This CDR3 has 14 amino acids. The V and J ends lost 1 base and 8 bases respectively, with 14 bases between them. Germline CDR1 SEHNR, CDR2 FQNEAQ (reference sequence). The CDR3 here is CASSLDPKSVGYTF. The CDR3 nucleotides are TGTGCCAGCAGCTTAGATCCTAAATCGGTCGGCTACACCTTC.

This clonotype has just a few counts. The chain combines TRBV5-1 with TRBJ2-1; 8 bases line up with TRBD1. CDR1 is SGHRS, CDR2 YFSETQ, per germline. V shed 4 bases, J shed 4 bases, and the junction held 4 bases outside the gene matches. The CDR3 spans 14 residues. Here the CDR3 reads CASSGWTGYNEQFF. The CDR3 DNA reads as TGCGCCAGCAGCGGGTGGACAGGGTACAATGAGCAGTTCTTC.

The chain joins TRBV6-5 to TRBJ1-4; D possibly corresponds to TRBD1 (5 bases). The CDR3 consists of 15 residues. Germline CDR1 reads MNHEY; CDR2 reads SVGAGI. With 6 bases removed from V and 6 bases from J, the gap between germline ends came to 17 bases. The DNA of the CDR3 is TGTGCCAGCAGCCAACTTGGACATCGAGATGAAAAACTGTTTTTT. Translating it yields CASSQLGHRDEKLFF.

This clonotype was observed a few times. The CDR3 DNA is TGTGCCAGCAGCTTTCGCGGGCTCACAGATACGCAGTATTTT. It translates to CASSFRGLTDTQYF. This chain links TRBV7-6 with TRBJ2-3, with D possibly TRBD2 on 5 matching bases. V was pared by 3 bases and J by 2 bases, with 9 bases between. Germline V gene lookup returns CDR1 SGHVS and CDR2 FNYEAQ. This CDR3 has 14 amino acids.

The chain employs TRBV12-3 or TRBV12-4 and TRBJ1-3; D is ambiguous. The V end was cut by 5 bases, the J end by 0 bases, with 5 bases between. The CDR3 spans 13 residues. The CDR3 reads CASSPNSGNTIYF. In DNA, the CDR3 is TGTGCCAGCAGTCCCAACTCTGGAAACACCATATATTTT.

V is TRBV7-9 and J is TRBJ1-1; tentatively, D is TRBD1 (6 bases). V was clipped by 4 bases and J by 0 bases, with 15 bases between them. The CDR3 spans 16 residues. The germline V gene encodes CDR1 SEHNR and CDR2 FQNEAQ (reference sequence). CDR3 sequence reads: CASSSPIGTLNTEAFF. In DNA, the CDR3 is TGTGCCAGCAGCTCACCAATAGGGACATTGAACACTGAAGCTTTCTTT.

The rearrangement uses TRBV29-1 and TRBJ1-5; D not resolved. The V end lost 4 bases, the J end lost 2 bases, and 12 bases lay between the germline ends. Germline CDR1 is SQVTM and CDR2 is ANQGSEA. The CDR3 is made up of 14 amino acids. CDR3 sequence: CSVGPGNGNQPQHF. CDR3 DNA sequence: TGCAGCGTTGGTCCTGGGAACGGCAATCAGCCCCAGCATTTT.

This clonotype was counted ten times or more. CDR3 bases: TGTGCCAGCAGTTCGACAGGGGTTACTAGCACAGATACGCAGTATTTT. Residues: CASSSTGVTSTDTQYF. This chain uses TRBV27 with TRBJ2-3; 8 nucleotides align to TRBD1. V was clipped by 4 bases and J by 0 bases; unmatched bases: 6. This CDR3 comprises 16 residues. CDR1 and CDR2 from the germline V gene are MNHEY and SMNVEV (reference sequence).